This passage covers 18 T cell receptor beta chains from one sample sequenced in a study of cytomegalovirus exposure and HLA in healthy donors. Sequencing was performed with immunoSEQ multiplex PCR; in TCRdb, only in-frame clones are kept and a portion is missing. The sample shows roughly 280,000 clones, 80% to 90% of them seen only once. Sequenced input: PBMCs. Receptors were obtained from a woman between 18 and 29 years old in good health and CMV-seronegative.

J is TRBJ1-2 and V is TRBV5-6; no clear D gene. The V gene lost 0 bases and the J gene lost 3 bases, with 15 bases spanning the gap. Germline values: CDR1 SGHDT, CDR2 YYEEEE. This CDR3 has 16 residues. This CDR3 reads CASSLVSRIDDYGYTF. The DNA for the CDR3 is TGTGCCAGCAGCTTGGTCTCTAGGATTGATGACTATGGCTACACCTTC.

V gene TRBV5-6 combines with J gene TRBJ1-1, with 11 bases lining up with TRBD1. Germline CDR1 SGHDT, CDR2 YYEEEE. This CDR3 has 15 residues. With 4 bases clipped from V and 4 bases from J, the junction kept 6 bases outside the gene matches. This CDR3 reads CASSRTGGSITEAFF. The CDR3 DNA follows: TGTGCCAGCAGCCGGACAGGGGGCTCGATCACTGAAGCTTTCTTT. Variable domain in full (rest from reference TRBV5-6 and TRBJ1-1): DAGVTQSPTHLIKTRGQQVTLRCSPKSGHDTVSWYQQALGQGPQFIFQYYEEEERQRGNFPDRFSGHQFPNYSSELNVNALLLGDSALYLCASSRTGGSITEAFFGQGTRLTVV.

The V call is TRBV7-9, the J call TRBJ1-3, with 8 bases matching TRBD1. The CDR3 length is 15 residues. Per the germline V gene, CDR1 is SEHNR and CDR2 is FQNEAQ (reference sequence). The ends lost 3 bases at V and 4 bases at J; junction bases unmatched: 5. The DNA for the CDR3 is TGTGCCAGCAGCTTCTCAACAGGGGGAGGAAACACCATATATTTT. It encodes CASSFSTGGGNTIYF. Filled out from reference TRBV7-9 and TRBJ1-3, the complete variable domain reads DTGVSQNPRHKITKRGQNVTFRCDPISEHNRLYWYRQTLGQGPEFLTYFQNEAQLEKSRLLSDRFSAERPKGSFSTLEIQRTEQGDSAMYLCASSFSTGGGNTIYFGEGSWLTVV.

The chain couples TRBV27 to TRBJ1-5; D remains unclear. V shed 5 bases and J shed 6 bases, with 23 bases lying between them. The CDR3 has 17 residues. Looked up from germline, CDR1 is MNHEY and CDR2 is SMNVEV (reference sequence). The CDR3 region is CASSPDPRPKTGQPQHF. The CDR3 coding sequence is TGTGCCAGCAGTCCAGATCCTCGACCGAAGACGGGTCAGCCCCAGCATTTT.

V usage is TRBV14 and J usage is TRBJ2-5; D may be TRBD2 (7 bases). Trimming left V 1 base short and J 5 bases short, with 14 bases between. This CDR3 contains 15 residues. Germline loops: CDR1 SGHDN, CDR2 FVKESK. The CDR3 region has the DNA TGTGCCAGCAGCCAAGCCCACAGGGAGGGGGAGACCCAGTACTTC. Protein sequence: CASSQAHREGETQYF.

The V call is TRBV9, the J call TRBJ2-7; TRBD2 aligns across 7 bases. Germline V gene sequence: CDR1 SGDLS, CDR2 YYNGEE. CDR3 length: 15 amino acids. With V trimmed by 0 bases and J by 3 bases, 6 bases remained unmatched. CDR3 amino acids: CASSVGLAPNYEQYF. DNA of the CDR3: TGTGCCAGCAGCGTAGGACTAGCTCCGAACTACGAGCAGTACTTC.

The rearrangement uses TRBV5-4 and TRBJ2-4; TRBD2 matches 12 bases. CDR3 length: 17 residues. CDR1 and CDR2 (germline): SGHNT, YYREEE (reference sequence). Losses at the gene ends were 0 bases for V and 8 bases for J; bases not matched to a gene: 9. CDR3 nucleotide sequence: TGTGCCAGCAGCTTGGCGTCTAGCGGGAGGGCGTCCGACATTCAGTACTTC. It translates to CASSLASSGRASDIQYF.

The sample holds one count of this clone. The chain links TRBV28 to TRBJ1-5; 9 nucleotides align to TRBD1. The V gene end was trimmed by 5 bases and the J gene end by 4 bases; junction bases not matched to a gene: 6. Germline V CDR1 and CDR2: MDHEN, SYDVKM. This CDR3 contains 15 residues. The CDR3 region has the DNA TGTGCCAGCAGTCCACCGGGACAGGGAAATCAGCCCCAGCATTTT. This sequence encodes CASSPPGQGNQPQHF.

This sequence joins TRBV6-4 and TRBJ2-3, with D perhaps matching TRBD2 (5 bases). The CDR3 loop spans 15 amino acids. Trimming stripped 3 bases from V and 4 bases from J, with 14 bases between. In germline, CDR1 is MRHNA, CDR2 SNTAGT. This chain's CDR3 is CASSEGSGSADTQYF. The CDR3 DNA reads as TGTGCCAGCAGTGAGGGAAGCGGATCCGCAGATACGCAGTATTTT.

The rearrangement uses TRBV4-1 and TRBJ2-3; tentatively, D is TRBD2 (7 bases). The CDR3 spans 14 residues. Germline V gene data show CDR1 as MGHRA and CDR2 as YSYEKL. V lost 8 bases and J 4 bases, leaving 16 bases between the germline ends. This chain's CDR3 is CASRRAGTPDTQYF. The CDR3 DNA sequence: TGCGCCAGCCGTCGAGCGGGGACACCAGATACGCAGTATTTT.

The chain employs TRBV18 and TRBJ1-5; 7 bases map to TRBD1. The CDR3 has 15 residues. Trimming took 1 base from V and 5 from J; bases not matched to a gene: 5. Germline CDR1 KGHSH, CDR2 LQKENI. CDR3 nucleotide sequence: TGTGCCAGCTCACCACAGGGGGCTAGAGATCAGCCCCAGCATTTT. Amino acids: CASSPQGARDQPQHF.

V and J are TRBV9 and TRBJ1-3, with D perhaps TRBD1 (5 bases). Trimming took off 0 bases at V and 7 bases at J, with 11 bases between the two ends. Germline V gene data show CDR1 as SGDLS and CDR2 as YYNGEE. CDR3 length: 14 residues. The CDR3 region has the DNA TGTGCCAGCAGCGTAGGTCAGGGTACTAACACCATATATTTT. Residues: CASSVGQGTNTIYF.

The CDR3 sequence: CASSLGQLLNTEAFF. Written as DNA, the CDR3 is TGTGCCAGCAGCTTGGGACAGCTACTGAACACTGAAGCTTTCTTT. The V call is TRBV11-3, the J call TRBJ1-1, with 7 bases identical to TRBD1. Germline CDR1 is SGHNT and CDR2 is YENEEA. This CDR3 region has 15 residues. V lost 3 bases to trimming and J lost 0 bases; unmatched junction nucleotides: 4.

The J gene is TRBJ2-7, the V gene TRBV5-1; the D gene is possibly TRBD1 (5 bases). Between the trimmed V and J ends, which lost 2 bases and 5 bases, there was a span of 17 bases. The germline CDR1 and CDR2 sequences are SGHRS and YFSETQ. The CDR3 is 15 residues long. CDR3 nucleotide sequence: TGCGCCAGCAGCTTTACGACAGAACTCCGTCACGAGCAGTACTTC. Translating gives CASSFTTELRHEQYF.

The chain couples TRBV2 to TRBJ2-7, with 8 bases matching TRBD1. The junction had 6 bases not matched to a gene; V was cut back by 5 bases and J by 3 bases. Per germline, CDR1 SNHLY and CDR2 FYNNEI. This CDR3 spans 14 amino acids. The DNA of the CDR3 is TGTGCCAGCAGTATCAGGGGGCACATCTACGAGCAGTACTTC. It yields the protein CASSIRGHIYEQYF.

This chain links TRBV5-1 with TRBJ1-5; TRBD1 matches at 9 bases. The junction had 7 bases not matched to a gene; V was cut back by 4 bases and J by 5 bases. The CDR3 runs to 15 residues. Germline loops: CDR1 SGHRS, CDR2 YFSETQ. The CDR3 spells CASSDWDRDYQPQHF. The CDR3 bases are TGCGCCAGCAGCGACTGGGACAGGGACTATCAGCCCCAGCATTTT.

The chain is built from TRBV7-2 and TRBJ2-7, with D unclear. V was clipped by 2 bases and J by 6 bases, with 11 bases between them. Germline V gene data show CDR1 as SGHTA and CDR2 as FQGNSA. The CDR3 is 13 amino acids. CDR3 sequence reads: CASSLSSPLEQYF. The CDR3 DNA reads as TGTGCCAGCAGCTTAAGTAGCCCCCTCGAGCAGTACTTC.

The chain is built from TRBV5-1 and TRBJ2-1, with 9 bases matching TRBD1. The CDR3 has 14 residues. CDR1 is SGHRS, CDR2 YFSETQ, per germline. The junction had 7 bases not matched to a gene; V was cut back by 4 bases and J by 8 bases. Here the CDR3 reads CASSPGQGFDEQFF. The DNA of the CDR3 is TGCGCCAGCAGCCCGGGACAGGGATTTGATGAGCAGTTCTTC.